Listed here are 25 T cell receptor beta chains from one sample, sequenced in a study of Graves' ophthalmopathy and Graves' hyperthyroidism (dated by TCRdb to the late 2010s). The reads were generated on an Illumina HiSeq 2000. For repertoire sequencing, the TCR beta CDR3 regions were amplified from RNA transcripts. The first round of RT-PCR was done with HTBI primers and the Qiagen OneStep RT-PCR kit, and was followed by a second round of multiplex PCR, then size selection and purification. Using fastp at Q25 and MiXCR, TCRdb reprocessed the public reads and kept productive beta chains. A single entry per CDR3 protein holds the most common genes and DNA from its merged rows. The sample table records around 400,000 distinct CDR3 sequences; 20% to 25% of these occur just once. The ten largest account for around 3.2% of the sample. Sequenced sample: peripheral blood. The receptor set was obtained from a young woman with stable Graves' hyperthyroidism. Donor details come from another sample of the same person, matched by shared clones.

This clonotype was counted at least ten times. The rearrangement uses TRBV12-3 or TRBV12-4 and TRBJ1-5, with TRBD1 matching 8 bases. Unmatched junction bases numbered 11, after V lost 11 bases and J lost 5 bases. The CDR3 is made up of 14 amino acids. CDR3 sequence: CAPHYSRGHQPQHF. CDR3 nucleotide sequence: TGTGCCCCCCATTACTCCAGGGGGCATCAGCCCCAGCATTTT.

This clonotype came up a few times. As DNA, the CDR3 is TGTGCCAGCCTGAGGACTGTAGCCAAAAACATTCAGTACTTC. This codes for CASLRTVAKNIQYF. The chain employs TRBV2 and TRBJ2-4, with a tentative D call TRBD2 (5 bases). Germline loops: CDR1 SNHLY, CDR2 FYNNEI. This CDR3 region has 14 residues. Trimming cost V 8 bases and J 0 bases, with 11 bases left between them.

The chain carries TRBV12-5 and TRBJ2-7, with 9 bases lining up with TRBD1. This CDR3 comprises 14 residues. Trimming cost V 6 bases and J 6 bases; bases outside gene matches: 9. Germline V gene data show CDR1 as LGHNT and CDR2 as FRNRAP. The CDR3 reads CASGPGTGFIEQYF. In DNA form, the CDR3 reads TGTGCTAGTGGGCCCGGGACAGGGTTCATCGAGCAGTACTTC.

This clonotype turned up a few times. The chain recombines TRBV10-3 with TRBJ2-2; TRBD1 aligns across 7 bases. Germline V gives CDR1 ENHRY, CDR2 SYGVKD. V lost 6 bases and J lost 6; bases outside the gene matches: 4. This CDR3 has 13 residues. CDR3 residues: CAIRPQGPGELFF. CDR3 in DNA: TGTGCCATCAGACCACAGGGGCCCGGGGAGCTGTTTTTT.

The V and J genes are TRBV5-1 and TRBJ1-1, with D perhaps matching TRBD1 (5 bases). V lost 3 bases to trimming and J lost 0 bases, with 12 bases between them. Germline V lookup: CDR1 SGHRS, CDR2 YFSETQ. The CDR3 totals 15 residues. The CDR3 is CASSWRGQMNTEAFF. The CDR3 coding sequence is TGCGCCAGCAGCTGGAGGGGCCAGATGAACACTGAAGCTTTCTTT.

Ten or more counts support this clonotype. The rearrangement uses TRBV27 and TRBJ1-1; unclear D gene. The CDR3 has 13 amino acids. Trimming took 5 bases from V and 1 from J, leaving 8 bases between them. Germline CDR1 MNHEY, CDR2 SMNVEV (reference sequence). The CDR3 region is CASSPLWNTEAFF. CDR3 in DNA: TGTGCCAGCAGTCCCCTTTGGAACACTGAAGCTTTCTTT.

The sample holds many counts of this clonotype. This chain connects TRBV10-3 to TRBJ1-6; tentatively, D is TRBD1 (5 bases). The CDR3 sequence is 13 residues long. The V gene's germline CDR1 is ENHRY and CDR2 SYGVKD. V lost 7 bases, J lost 8 bases, and 12 bases lay in between. CDR3: CAIKKGQDSPLHF. CDR3 nucleotides: TGTGCCATCAAGAAGGGGCAGGATTCACCCCTCCACTTT.

This clonotype was recorded many times. The rearrangement joins TRBV4-1 to TRBJ2-7, with TRBD1 matching 7 bases. V dropped 2 bases and J dropped 2; count of bases not matched to a gene: 9. This CDR3 has 16 residues. In germline, CDR1 is MGHRA, CDR2 YSYEKL. The CDR3 loop is CASSQPQGVPTYEQYF. CDR3 bases: TGCGCCAGCAGCCAACCCCAGGGGGTCCCAACCTACGAGCAGTACTTC.

The chain is built from TRBV19 and TRBJ1-5; the D is unclear. The CDR3 contains 15 residues. V was cut by 6 bases and J by 1 base, with 13 bases left in between. Germline V gene data show CDR1 as LNHDA and CDR2 as SQIVND (reference sequence). The CDR3: CASSTGPRSNQPQHF. DNA of the CDR3: TGTGCCAGTAGCACCGGGCCCCGGAGCAATCAGCCCCAGCATTTT.

V is TRBV20-1 and J is TRBJ2-5, with D uncertain. Germline assignment: CDR1 DFQATT and CDR2 SNEGSKA (reference sequence). This CDR3 is built from 11 residues. V shed 2 bases and J shed 5 bases, with 6 bases lying between them. The CDR3 loop reads CSARREETQYF. Written as DNA, the CDR3 is TGCAGTGCTAGAAGAGAGGAGACCCAGTACTTC.

This chain connects TRBV19 to TRBJ2-7, with a weak D call TRBD2 (5 bases). The length of the CDR3 is 13 residues. Germline CDR1 is LNHDA and CDR2 is SQIVND (reference sequence). V dropped 7 bases and J dropped 3 bases, with 13 bases sitting between them. The CDR3 DNA is TGTGCCAGTAATTCCGGGGAGAACTACGAGCAGTACTTC. Translated: CASNSGENYEQYF. Together with reference TRBV19 and TRBJ2-7, the CDR3 gives the full variable domain: DGGITQSPKYLFRKEGQNVTLSCEQNLNHDAMYWYRQDPGQGLRLIYYSQIVNDFQKGDIAEGYSVSREKKESFPLTVTSAQKNPTAFYLCASNSGENYEQYFGPGTRLTVT.

This clonotype has a count of ten or more. The chain carries TRBV24-1 and TRBJ2-2; a weak D match, TRBD1 (6 bases). Germline CDR1 KGHDR, CDR2 SFDVKD. V was trimmed by 3 bases and J by 6 bases, leaving 10 bases between them. The CDR3 loop spans 14 amino acids. CDR3: CATSDARGSGELFF. The CDR3 nucleotides are TGTGCCACCAGTGATGCCAGGGGATCCGGGGAGCTGTTTTTT.

This clonotype has just a few counts. The chain has TRBV25-1 and TRBJ2-1, with TRBD1 matching 9 bases. This CDR3 has 13 residues. V was pared by 10 bases and J by 3 bases, with 4 bases of the junction left unmatched. CDR1 and CDR2 from the germline V gene are MGHDK and SYGVNS. Here the CDR3 reads CAMTDRGYNEQFF. The CDR3 DNA follows: TGTGCCATGACGGACAGGGGCTACAATGAGCAGTTCTTC.

This clonotype was counted between two and nine times. The chain carries TRBV6-1 and TRBJ1-1, with 7 bases identical to TRBD1. Losses at the gene ends were 6 bases for V and 0 bases for J; bases not matched to a gene: 13. This CDR3 spans 17 amino acids. In germline, CDR1 is MNHNS, CDR2 SASEGT. The CDR3 protein is CASRSSGGRDMNTEAFF. As DNA, the CDR3 is TGTGCCAGCAGAAGCTCAGGGGGAAGGGATATGAACACTGAAGCTTTCTTT.

V usage is TRBV20-1 and J usage is TRBJ2-5; D is unresolved. The CDR3 has 12 amino acids. V gave up 3 bases and J gave up 5 bases, with 10 bases separating them. In germline, CDR1 is DFQATT, CDR2 SNEGSKA (reference sequence). DNA for the CDR3: TGCAGTGCTAGTTTTCAAGGGGAGACCCAGTACTTC. Amino acid sequence: CSASFQGETQYF.

This clonotype was counted at least ten times. V is TRBV7-2 and J is TRBJ2-7; D possibly corresponds to TRBD2 (5 bases). With 1 base removed from V and 5 bases from J, the gap between germline ends came to 9 bases. CDR3 size: 13 residues. Per the germline V gene, CDR1 is SGHTA and CDR2 is FQGNSA. CDR3 bases: TGTGCCAGCAGCTTAGGAGGGAGCGACGAGCAGTACTTC. This gives the protein CASSLGGSDEQYF.

This clonotype was counted ten times or more. The V gene is TRBV6-5, the J gene TRBJ2-2; D is ambiguous. The CDR3 spans 12 residues. With 3 bases removed from V and 6 bases from J, the gap between germline ends came to 5 bases. CDR1 is MNHEY, CDR2 SVGAGI, per germline. The CDR3 is CASSYGAGELFF. The CDR3, as DNA: TGTGCCAGCAGTTATGGCGCCGGGGAGCTGTTTTTT.

This clonotype was observed once. This sequence joins TRBV6-1 and TRBJ1-2; tentatively, D is TRBD1 (6 bases). Trimming stripped 7 bases from V and 3 bases from J, with 18 bases between. Germline-derived CDR1 and CDR2 are MNHNS and SASEGT. The CDR3 spans 15 residues. DNA of the CDR3: TGTGCCAGCAAGGTCCGGGACACCGAACACTATGGCTACACCTTC. As protein: CASKVRDTEHYGYTF.

At least ten counts were recorded for this clonotype. The J gene is TRBJ1-2, the V gene TRBV18; D is uncertain. V shed 3 bases and J shed 3 bases, with 14 bases lying between them. CDR3 length: 15 amino acids. Germline CDR1 reads KGHSH; CDR2 reads LQKENI. The DNA for the CDR3 is TGTGCCAGCTCACCTTATACCCAAGTCGACTATGGCTACACCTTC. It specifies CASSPYTQVDYGYTF.

V is TRBV11-2 and J is TRBJ2-7, with 8 positions matching TRBD1. The germline gives CDR1 SGHAT, CDR2 FQNNGV. Germline trimming cut 10 bases from V and 3 bases from J; bases unmatched to any gene: 17. The CDR3 loop spans 16 amino acids. The chain's CDR3 is CATSVPPGQADYEQYF. For the CDR3, the DNA is TGTGCCACCAGTGTCCCCCCGGGACAGGCGGACTACGAGCAGTACTTC.

This clonotype was picked up many times. The chain has TRBV20-1 and TRBJ2-5, with TRBD1 identical over 8 bases. The trim removed 5 bases at V and 4 bases at J, leaving 15 bases unmatched. Germline lookup yields CDR1 DFQATT and CDR2 SNEGSKA (reference sequence). CDR3 length: 16 residues. CDR3 sequence reads: CSADPLDLRGRETQYF. In DNA form, the CDR3 reads TGCAGTGCTGACCCCCTCGACCTCAGGGGGCGAGAGACCCAGTACTTC.

This clonotype has at least ten counts. The chain couples TRBV6-5 to TRBJ1-1; a weak D match, TRBD1 (6 bases). The ends were cut back, 5 bases at V and 10 bases at J, with 17 bases in the middle. Germline V gene data show CDR1 as MNHEY and CDR2 as SVGAGI. This CDR3 is 13 amino acids long. CDR3 in DNA: TGTGCCAGCAGTCCACAGGGCAGGCGGGGAGCTTTCTTT. Its translation is CASSPQGRRGAFF.

This clonotype came up many times. This chain links TRBV6-5 with TRBJ1-1; D not certain. V lost 6 bases, J lost 4 bases, and 15 bases lay in between. Germline assignment: CDR1 MNHEY and CDR2 SVGAGI. The CDR3 sequence is 14 residues long. DNA for the CDR3: TGTGCCAGCAGGTTTAGTACCTCGGGCACTGAAGCTTTCTTT. Encoded protein: CASRFSTSGTEAFF.

This clonotype was seen at least ten times. The V gene is TRBV20-1, the J gene TRBJ1-5, with TRBD1 as a possible D gene (5 bases). Trimming pared 6 bases from V and 2 bases from J, leaving 17 bases between. The CDR3 has 15 amino acids. Germline V gene sequence: CDR1 DFQATT, CDR2 SNEGSKA (reference sequence). The CDR3 spells CSALGVLGGNQPQHF. The CDR3 DNA is TGCAGTGCCCTAGGGGTCTTAGGAGGCAATCAGCCCCAGCATTTT.

In regard to this clonotype: A clone one base away is much larger, so this may be a read error. J is TRBJ2-5 and V is TRBV24-1, with 7 bases fitting TRBD1. CDR1 is KGHDR and CDR2 is SFDVKD in the germline V gene. This CDR3 region has 14 residues. The CDR3 spells CVTSPGGNQETQYF. The CDR3 region has the DNA TGTGTCACCAGTCCAGGGGGAAACCAAGAGACCCAGTACTTC.